The rows below give T cell receptor beta chains drawn from one sample of a study of immunodeficiency. Clones were sequenced by immunoSEQ multiplex PCR, and TCRdb holds only the in-frame ones, with some missing. The sample lists about a thousand clones; 92% were seen once. The sequenced sample was CD4+ T cells from blood. The origin of the receptors is a female donor. The CDR3 runs from the conserved cysteine through the conserved F or W. The D gene is left open where the match is weak. Clone size is not always given. Where it is, it says once, few, many or a class for expanded clones.

>15|.|.|TRBV5-1|TRBJ2-3
CASSPEGDNTDTQYF
TGCGCCAGCAGCCCGGAGGGGGATAACACAGATACGCAGTATTTT
>15|TRBD2|.|TRBV19|TRBJ2-2
CASSSGLRNTGELFF
TGTGCCAGTAGTTCGGGACTACGGAACACCGGGGAGCTGTTTTTT
>13|.|.|TRBV30|TRBJ2-5
CAWSSSLQETQYF
TGTGCCTGGAGTTCTAGCCTCCAAGAGACCCAGTACTTC
>15|TRBD2|.|TRBV7-6|TRBJ2-3
CASSQRGGNTDTQYF
TGTGCCAGCAGCCAACGGGGGGGTAATACAGATACGCAGTATTTT
>15|.|few|TRBV3-1/TRBV3-2|TRBJ1-2
CASSPSLGPVYGYTF
TGTGCCAGCAGCCCATCCCTAGGGCCGGTTTATGGCTACACCTTC
>15|.|.|TRBV7-2|TRBJ2-7
CASSLGRAGPYEQYF
TGTGCCAGCAGCTTAGGTAGGGCAGGCCCCTACGAGCAGTACTTC
>17|TRBD1|.|TRBV6-6|TRBJ1-2
CASSRPFGTGGGYGYTF
TGTGCCAGCAGTCGACCCTTCGGGACAGGGGGCGGATATGGCTACACCTTC
>15|.|.|TRBV12-5|TRBJ2-7
CASGLVRVGSYEQYF
TGTGCTAGTGGTTTGGTAAGAGTAGGGAGCTACGAGCAGTACTTC
>17|TRBD1|.|TRBV15|TRBJ1-3
CATSGATGARSGNTIYF
TGTGCCACCAGCGGCGCGACAGGGGCCCGCTCTGGAAACACCATATATTTT
>14|.|.|TRBV2|TRBJ1-1
CASTPDGANTEAFF
TGTGCCAGCACCCCGGACGGAGCCAACACTGAAGCTTTCTTT
>14|.|.|TRBV4-1|TRBJ1-3
CASSQVISGNTIYF
TGCGCCAGCAGCCAAGTGATATCTGGAAACACCATATATTTT
>14|TRBD1|.|TRBV30|TRBJ1-1
CAWSDTGGYTEAFF
TGTGCCTGGAGTGATACAGGGGGCTACACTGAAGCTTTCTTT
>15|TRBD1|.|TRBV6-4|TRBJ1-2
CASSPGQGAYYGYTF
TGTGCCAGCAGTCCGGGACAGGGGGCATACTATGGCTACACCTTC
>15|TRBD1|once|TRBV3-1/TRBV3-2|TRBJ2-7
CASSLRTGVSREQYF
TGTGCCAGCAGTTTAAGGACAGGGGTAAGTCGCGAGCAGTACTTC
>14|.|once|TRBV6-1|TRBJ1-1
CASSERRGGSEAFF
TGTGCCAGCAGTGAGAGAAGGGGGGGTTCCGAAGCTTTCTTT
>14|.|.|TRBV19|TRBJ1-2
CASSAATAQGGYTF
TGTGCCAGTAGTGCGGCGACAGCCCAGGGGGGCTACACCTTC
>16|TRBD1|.|TRBV6-5|TRBJ1-2
CASSYNPEQGREGYTF
TGTGCCAGCAGTTATAATCCGGAACAGGGGCGCGAGGGCTACACCTTC
>16|.|.|TRBV7-9|TRBJ1-1
CASSSRFGRRDTEAFF
TGTGCCAGCAGCTCCCGTTTTGGCAGGCGGGACACTGAAGCTTTCTTT
>17|TRBD1|.|TRBV19|TRBJ2-6
CASSSGTGFSGANVLTF
TGTGCCAGTAGTAGCGGGACAGGGTTCTCTGGGGCCAACGTCCTGACTTTC
>11|.|.|TRBV5-6|TRBJ1-2
CASSLATSYTF
TGTGCCAGCAGCTTGGCCACTAGCTACACCTTC
>13|.|.|TRBV11-3|TRBJ2-1
CASSLDFGDEQFF
TGTGCCAGCAGCTTAGATTTTGGGGATGAGCAGTTCTTC
>14|.|.|TRBV6-1|TRBJ1-5
CASSDRQINQPQHF
TGTGCCAGCAGTGACCGACAGATCAATCAGCCCCAGCATTTT
>14|TRBD2|.|TRBV5-4|TRBJ2-3
CASSLAGGPDTQYF
TGTGCCAGCAGCTTAGCGGGGGGGCCGGATACGCAGTATTTT
>15|TRBD1|once|TRBV7-9|TRBJ2-3
CASSRQGARTDTQYF
TGTGCCAGCAGCCGACAGGGGGCGCGAACAGATACGCAGTATTTT
>13|.|.|TRBV5-6|TRBJ2-5
CASTPRGRETQYF
TGTGCCAGCACCCCCCGGGGAAGGGAGACCCAGTACTTC
>16|TRBD1|.|TRBV27|TRBJ1-5
CASSSKQGAGSQPQHF
TGTGCCAGCAGTTCTAAACAGGGGGCAGGAAGCCAGCCCCAGCATTTT
>13|.|.|TRBV3-1/TRBV3-2|TRBJ1-1
CASSPFSGTEAFF
TGTGCCAGCAGCCCCTTTTCGGGCACTGAAGCTTTCTTT
>13|TRBD2|.|TRBV24-1|TRBJ2-1
CATSGRAGLEQFF
TGTGCCACCAGCGGGAGGGCCGGGTTGGAGCAGTTCTTC
>17|.|.|TRBV3-1/TRBV3-2|TRBJ1-3
CASSQTLSGNSGNTIYF
TGTGCCAGCAGCCAAACCTTATCAGGGAACTCTGGAAACACCATATATTTT
>14|.|.|TRBV20-1|TRBJ1-4
CSAGDPRGGEKLFF
TGCAGTGCTGGTGACCCTAGGGGGGGTGAAAAACTGTTTTTT
>13|.|.|TRBV10-2|TRBJ1-5
CASRPDRSQPQHF
TGCGCCAGCAGACCCGACAGGTCTCAGCCCCAGCATTTT
>15|TRBD2|.|TRBV19|TRBJ2-3
CASSREAGLADTQYF
TGTGCCAGTAGTAGAGAAGCGGGGCTTGCAGATACGCAGTATTTT
>14|.|.|TRBV20-1|TRBJ2-1
CSASRGIGYNEQFF
TGCAGTGCTAGTAGGGGGATTGGGTACAATGAGCAGTTCTTC
>15|TRBD1|.|TRBV10-3|TRBJ1-2
CAISPAGQANYGYTF
TGTGCCATCAGTCCTGCGGGACAGGCCAACTATGGCTACACCTTC
>13|.|.|TRBV12-3/TRBV12-4|TRBJ2-2
CASSLLPAGELFF
TGTGCCAGCAGTTTACTCCCCGCCGGGGAGCTGTTTTTT
>15|TRBD1|.|TRBV5-1|TRBJ1-2
CARSYEGEGADGYTF
TGCGCCCGCAGCTACGAGGGGGAGGGGGCAGATGGCTACACCTTC
>14|.|.|TRBV7-2|TRBJ1-5
CASSLAEGTQPQHF
TGTGCCAGCAGCTTAGCAGAAGGGACTCAGCCCCAGCATTTT
>15|.|.|TRBV19|TRBJ2-7
CASSNPSPEGYEQYF
TGTGCCAGTAGTAACCCTAGCCCAGAAGGCTACGAGCAGTACTTC
>14|TRBD1|.|TRBV19|TRBJ2-5
CASRKTGAGETQYF
TGTGCCAGTAGGAAAACAGGGGCGGGAGAGACCCAGTACTTC
>14|.|.|TRBV7-9|TRBJ2-5
CASSPIGRGETQYF
TGTGCCAGCAGCCCGATCGGCCGGGGGGAGACCCAGTACTTC
>15|.|.|TRBV12-5|TRBJ1-2
CASGLLSRTVYGYTF
TGTGCTAGTGGTTTGCTCTCTAGGACAGTCTATGGCTACACCTTC